This TCR beta chain was documented in a study of blood T cell repertoires in COVID-19. V was clipped by 1 base and J by 2 bases, with 12 bases between them. The CDR3 sequence is 15 residues long. The germline CDR1 and CDR2 sequences are LGHNA and YNFKEQ. Sequencing was performed with immunoSEQ multiplex PCR; in TCRdb, only in-frame clones are kept and a portion is missing. Among tens of thousands of clones listed, around 86% were seen once. The receptor was isolated from a woman aged 50 to 60 who had recovered from COVID-19. Sequencing was carried out using PBMCs or T cells enriched from blood (not recorded which). V usage is TRBV4-2 and J usage is TRBJ2-7, with D possibly being TRBD1 (6 bases). CDR3 region: CASSQGAQGPYEQYF. The CDR3 DNA sequence: TGTGCCAGCAGCCAAGGAGCCCAGGGGCCCTACGAGCAGTACTTC.